These 12 T cell receptor beta chains were sequenced from one sample in a study of T cell clones after liver transplantation (dated by TCRdb to about 2019). Library creation used the immunoSEQ multiplex PCR assay. Held by TCRdb, this immuneACCESS table contains in-frame sequences only and omits some clones. Under half of the omission traces to an unresolved V gene where checked; the cause of the rest is unknown. The sample includes 45,000 to 60,000 clones, with around three quarters observed a single time. The top ten clonotypes cover less than 3.5% of the sample. The sequenced sample was CD4+ T cells from blood, obtained at the 15-month timepoint. The receptors were sampled from a human patient who received a liver transplant. It is possible that, after a transplant, some T cells come from the graft donor.

The table lists this clone with a few counts. The rearrangement uses TRBV2 and TRBJ1-5; TRBD1 might be the D (5 bases). The CDR3 spans 15 residues. V lost 3 bases to trimming and J lost 5 bases, with 14 bases between them. The V gene's germline CDR1 is SNHLY and CDR2 FYNNEI. The CDR3 is CASSEGVSYDQPQHF. The CDR3, as DNA: TGTGCCAGCAGTGAGGGGGTGTCGTATGATCAGCCCCAGCATTTT. The variable domain in full, with the rest retrieved from reference TRBV2 and TRBJ1-5, is EPEVTQTPSHQVTQMGQEVILRCVPISNHLYFYWYRQILGQKVEFLVSFYNNEISEKSEIFDDQFSVERPDGSNFTLKIRSTKLEDSAMYFCASSEGVSYDQPQHFGDGTRLSIL.

With respect to this clone: Other DNA sequences from this sample encode an identical CDR3 as well. The V and J genes are TRBV5-1 and TRBJ1-4; 8 bases fit TRBD1. The germline gives CDR1 SGHRS, CDR2 YFSETQ. After removal of 0 bases from V and 7 bases from J, the junction contained 8 bases not matched to a gene. This CDR3 comprises 16 residues. For the CDR3, the DNA is TGCGCCAGCAGCTTGGCCGGACAGGGTCAAGGTGAAAAACTGTTTTTT. Protein: CASSLAGQGQGEKLFF.

This chain joins TRBV7-2 and TRBJ2-2; 9 bases map to TRBD1. Germline assignment: CDR1 SGHTA and CDR2 FQGNSA. With 7 bases clipped from V and 4 bases from J, the junction kept 7 bases outside the gene matches. The CDR3 is 15 amino acids. The CDR3 DNA follows: TGTGCCAGCACCGGGACAGGGTTTGCCACCGGGGAGCTGTTTTTT. It is translated as CASTGTGFATGELFF.

This clone was counted a few times. V gene TRBV30 combines with J gene TRBJ1-2, with D possibly matching TRBD1 (5 bases). CDR1 is GTSNPN, CDR2 SVGIG, per germline (reference sequence). Trimming took off 5 bases at V and 1 base at J, with 11 bases between the two ends. The CDR3 contains 13 residues. This chain's CDR3 is CAWAVDSNYGYTF. Written as DNA, the CDR3 is TGTGCCTGGGCCGTCGACAGTAACTATGGCTACACCTTC.

This chain connects TRBV29-1 to TRBJ2-1, with a weak D call TRBD1 (6 bases). CDR3 size: 12 residues. Germline V gene lookup returns CDR1 SQVTM and CDR2 ANQGSEA. Deletions cut 7 bases from V and 13 bases from J, with 20 bases between. As DNA, the CDR3 is TGCAGCGCCGGCTCGCAGGGGCGCGTCCAGTTCTTC. This sequence encodes CSAGSQGRVQFF.

This chain connects TRBV18 to TRBJ1-4; a weak D match, TRBD1 (5 bases). CDR1 KGHSH and CDR2 LQKENI come from the germline V gene. V lost 4 bases to trimming and J lost 4 bases, with 10 bases between them. The CDR3 loop spans 14 amino acids. The CDR3 sequence: CASSQDSGNEKLFF. CDR3 bases: TGTGCCAGCTCACAAGACAGTGGTAATGAAAAACTGTTTTTT. The whole variable domain, filled in from reference TRBV18 and TRBJ1-4, reads NAGVMQNPRHLVRRRGQEARLRCSPMKGHSHVYWYRQLPEEGLKFMVYLQKENIIDESGMPKERFSAEFPKEGPSILRIQQVVRGDSAAYFCASSQDSGNEKLFFGSGTQLSVL.

The chain uses TRBV30 and TRBJ2-2; possible D gene TRBD1, 6 bases. Germline-derived CDR1 and CDR2 are GTSNPN and SVGIG (reference sequence). Trimming left V 1 base short and J 0 bases short, with 12 bases between. This CDR3 has 16 residues. The CDR3 sequence is CAWSDTGPANTGELFF. CDR3 DNA: TGTGCCTGGAGTGACACAGGGCCAGCGAACACCGGGGAGCTGTTTTTT.

The chain links TRBV6-1 to TRBJ1-2; TRBD1 is a possible D gene (5 bases). Trimming removed 1 base from V and 1 base from J, with 19 bases in between. CDR1 MNHNS and CDR2 SASEGT come from the germline V gene. This CDR3 comprises 18 residues. CDR3: CASSEDGAGHSLNYGYTF. DNA for the CDR3: TGTGCCAGCAGTGAAGATGGGGCAGGGCATTCGCTTAACTATGGCTACACCTTC.

This clone was recorded a few times. V usage is TRBV5-1 and J usage is TRBJ2-3; 12 nucleotides match TRBD2. The CDR3 sequence is 17 residues long. Germline V lookup: CDR1 SGHRS, CDR2 YFSETQ. The V and J ends lost 4 bases and 2 bases, in that order; junction bases with no gene match: 8. The CDR3 reads CASSPRLAGVLTDTQYF. CDR3 coding DNA: TGCGCCAGCAGCCCGCGACTAGCGGGGGTCCTCACAGATACGCAGTATTTT.

The chain uses TRBV30 and TRBJ2-2; TRBD1 aligns across 7 bases. CDR1 is GTSNPN, CDR2 SVGIG, per germline (reference sequence). The CDR3 totals 15 residues. V trimming: 2 bases; J trimming: 0 bases; junction bases outside the gene matches: 3. CDR3 amino acids: CAWSRGRPNTGELFF. The CDR3 region has the DNA TGTGCCTGGAGTAGGGGGCGGCCGAACACCGGGGAGCTGTTTTTT. Full variable domain (rest looked up from reference TRBV30 and TRBJ2-2): SQTIHQWPATLVQPVGSPLSLECTVEGTSNPNLYWYRQAAGRGLQLLFYSVGIGQISSEVPQNLSASRPQDRQFILSSKKLLLSDSGFYLCAWSRGRPNTGELFFGEGSRLTVL.

The chain is built from TRBV10-3 and TRBJ2-3; D is undetermined. This CDR3 contains 12 residues. The germline V and J ends were trimmed by 4 bases and 6 bases, with 8 bases remaining between them. CDR1 and CDR2 from the germline V gene are ENHRY and SYGVKD. CDR3 DNA sequence: TGTGCCATCAGTGTTCTTCGGGATACGCAGTATTTT. Protein product: CAISVLRDTQYF.

Remarks on this clone: Within the sample, other DNA sequences also encode this same CDR3. The CDR3 sequence: CASRRDRGKETQYF. CDR3 nucleotides: TGTGCCAGCAGGAGGGACAGGGGGAAAGAGACCCAGTACTTC. The J gene is TRBJ2-5, the V gene TRBV2; TRBD1 aligns across 11 bases. The CDR3 is made up of 14 amino acids. The V gene end was trimmed by 6 bases and the J gene end by 3 bases; junction bases not matched to a gene: 3. Germline V CDR1 and CDR2: SNHLY, FYNNEI. Looking up the rest from reference TRBV2 and TRBJ2-5 gives the full variable domain: EPEVTQTPSHQVTQMGQEVILRCVPISNHLYFYWYRQILGQKVEFLVSFYNNEISEKSEIFDDQFSVERPDGSNFTLKIRSTKLEDSAMYFCASRRDRGKETQYFGPGTRLLVL.